This TCR beta chain originates from a study of shared clonotypes between healthy human individuals. This CDR3 has 13 residues. V dropped 4 bases and J dropped 4; count of bases not matched to a gene: 2. The V gene's germline CDR1 is SEHNR and CDR2 FQNEAQ (reference sequence). CD45RO-negative, CCR7-positively selected cells formed the naive CD8 fraction, excluding terminally differentiated effector memory CD45RA+ cells. Here immunoSEQ multiplex PCR was the method, and the copy in TCRdb shows in-frame clones only, minus some. The sample has about 2 million clones, about 95% seen once. This receptor was identified in a man between 18 and 29 years old in good health. The gene calls are TRBV7-9 and TRBJ2-5, with 8 nucleotides matching TRBD1. Source material: naive CD8+ T cells sorted from blood. The chain's CDR3 is CASSSRGRETQYF. The DNA of the CDR3 is TGTGCCAGCAGCTCCAGGGGGCGAGAGACCCAGTACTTC.